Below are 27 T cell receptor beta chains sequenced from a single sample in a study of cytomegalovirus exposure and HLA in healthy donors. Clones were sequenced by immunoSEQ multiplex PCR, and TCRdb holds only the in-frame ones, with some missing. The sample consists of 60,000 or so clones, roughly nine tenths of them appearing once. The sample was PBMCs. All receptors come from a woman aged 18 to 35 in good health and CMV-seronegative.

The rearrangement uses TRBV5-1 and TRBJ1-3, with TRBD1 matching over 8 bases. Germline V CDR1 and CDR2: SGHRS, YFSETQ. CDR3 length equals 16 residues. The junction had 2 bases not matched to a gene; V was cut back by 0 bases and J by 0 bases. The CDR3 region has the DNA TGCGCCAGCAGCTTGGAAACAGGGGGCTCTGGAAACACCATATATTTT. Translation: CASSLETGGSGNTIYF.

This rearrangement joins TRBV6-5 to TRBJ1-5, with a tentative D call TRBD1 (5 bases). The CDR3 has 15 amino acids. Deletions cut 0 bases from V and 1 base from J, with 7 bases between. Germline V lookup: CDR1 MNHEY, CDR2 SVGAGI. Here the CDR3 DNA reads TGTGCCAGCAGTTACTCGGGGGGGAGCAATCAGCCCCAGCATTTT. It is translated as CASSYSGGSNQPQHF.

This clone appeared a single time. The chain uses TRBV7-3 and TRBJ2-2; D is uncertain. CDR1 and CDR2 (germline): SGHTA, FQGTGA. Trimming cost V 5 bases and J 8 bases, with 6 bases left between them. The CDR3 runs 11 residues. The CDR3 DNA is TGTGCCAGCAGCCCGAGGGGGGAGCTGTTTTTT. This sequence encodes CASSPRGELFF.

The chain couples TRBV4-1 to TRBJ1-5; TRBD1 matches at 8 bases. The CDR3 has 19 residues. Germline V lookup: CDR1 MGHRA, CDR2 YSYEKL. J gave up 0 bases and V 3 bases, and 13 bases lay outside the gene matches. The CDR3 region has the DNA TGCGCCAGCAGCCAGGTTTACAGGGGGGCCCTTTATAGCAATCAGCCCCAGCATTTT. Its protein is CASSQVYRGALYSNQPQHF.

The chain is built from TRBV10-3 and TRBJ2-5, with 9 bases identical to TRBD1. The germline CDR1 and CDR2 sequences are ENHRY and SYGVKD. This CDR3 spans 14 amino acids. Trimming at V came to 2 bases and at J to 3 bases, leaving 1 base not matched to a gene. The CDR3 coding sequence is TGTGCCATCAGTGAGAGGGACAGGGAAGAGACCCAGTACTTC. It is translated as CAISERDREETQYF.

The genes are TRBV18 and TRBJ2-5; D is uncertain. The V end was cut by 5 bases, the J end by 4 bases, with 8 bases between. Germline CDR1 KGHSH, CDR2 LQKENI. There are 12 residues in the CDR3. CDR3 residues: CASSSTGETQYF. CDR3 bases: TGTGCCAGCTCAAGTACTGGAGAGACCCAGTACTTC.

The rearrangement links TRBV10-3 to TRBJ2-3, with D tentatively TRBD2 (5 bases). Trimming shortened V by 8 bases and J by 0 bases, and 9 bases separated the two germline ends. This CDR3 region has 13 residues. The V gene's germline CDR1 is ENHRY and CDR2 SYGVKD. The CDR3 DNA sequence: TGTGCCATCCGAGGACTGAGCACAGATACGCAGTATTTT. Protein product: CAIRGLSTDTQYF.

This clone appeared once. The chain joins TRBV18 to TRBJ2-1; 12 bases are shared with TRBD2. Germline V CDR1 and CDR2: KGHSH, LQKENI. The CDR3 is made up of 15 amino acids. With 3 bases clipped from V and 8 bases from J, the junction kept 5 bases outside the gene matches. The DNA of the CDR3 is TGTGCCAGCTCACCGACTAGCGGGAGTTATTATGAGCAGTTCTTC. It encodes CASSPTSGSYYEQFF.

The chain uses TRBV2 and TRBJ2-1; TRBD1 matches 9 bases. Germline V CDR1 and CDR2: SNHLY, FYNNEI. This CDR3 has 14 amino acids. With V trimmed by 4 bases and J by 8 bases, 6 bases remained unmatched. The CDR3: CASSVQGARHEQFF. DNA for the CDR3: TGTGCCAGCAGTGTACAGGGGGCGCGCCATGAGCAGTTCTTC.

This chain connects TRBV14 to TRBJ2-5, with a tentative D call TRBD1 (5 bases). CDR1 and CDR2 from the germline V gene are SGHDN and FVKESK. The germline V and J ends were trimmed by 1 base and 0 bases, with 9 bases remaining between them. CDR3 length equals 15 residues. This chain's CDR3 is CASSQGQLNQETQYF. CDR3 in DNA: TGTGCCAGCAGCCAAGGACAGCTAAACCAAGAGACCCAGTACTTC.

CDR3 in amino acids: CASSSIGRGSTDTQYF. The CDR3 coding sequence is TGTGCCAGCAGCTCCATAGGGCGGGGGAGCACAGATACGCAGTATTTT. The V call is TRBV7-3, the J call TRBJ2-3, with 7 bases matching TRBD2. V shed 4 bases, J shed 0 bases, and the junction held 7 bases outside the gene matches. CDR1 and CDR2 (germline): SGHTA, FQGTGA. CDR3 length: 16 residues.

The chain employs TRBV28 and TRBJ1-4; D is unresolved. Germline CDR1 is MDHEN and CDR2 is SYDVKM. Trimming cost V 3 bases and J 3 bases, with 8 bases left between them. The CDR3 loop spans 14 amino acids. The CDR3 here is CASSFLGSNEKLFF. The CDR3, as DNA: TGTGCCAGCAGTTTTCTAGGTTCTAATGAAAAACTGTTTTTT.

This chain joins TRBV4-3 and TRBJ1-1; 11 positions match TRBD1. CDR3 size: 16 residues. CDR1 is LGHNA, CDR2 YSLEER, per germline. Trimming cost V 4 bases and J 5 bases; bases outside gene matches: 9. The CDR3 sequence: CASSRWTGGVTTEAFF. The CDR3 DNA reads TGCGCCAGCAGCCGATGGACAGGGGGCGTTACAACTGAAGCTTTCTTT.

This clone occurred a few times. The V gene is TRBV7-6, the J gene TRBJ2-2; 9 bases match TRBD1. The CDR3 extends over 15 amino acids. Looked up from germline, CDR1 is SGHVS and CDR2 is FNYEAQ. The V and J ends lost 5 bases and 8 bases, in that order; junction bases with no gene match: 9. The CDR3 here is CASSPRTGVIGELFF. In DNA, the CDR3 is TGTGCCAGCAGCCCGAGGACAGGGGTTATAGGGGAGCTGTTTTTT.

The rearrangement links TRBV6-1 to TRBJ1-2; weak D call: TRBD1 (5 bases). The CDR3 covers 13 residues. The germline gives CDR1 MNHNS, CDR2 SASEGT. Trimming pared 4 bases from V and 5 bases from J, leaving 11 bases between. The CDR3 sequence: CASSAAGRYGYTF. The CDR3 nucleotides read TGTGCCAGCAGTGCCGCAGGGCGGTATGGCTACACCTTC.

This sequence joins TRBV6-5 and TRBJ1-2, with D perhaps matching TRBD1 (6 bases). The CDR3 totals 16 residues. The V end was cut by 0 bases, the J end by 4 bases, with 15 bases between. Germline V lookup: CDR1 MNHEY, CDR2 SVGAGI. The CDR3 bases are TGTGCCAGCAGTTACTCAGGGGCCGGACAGTCCTATGGCTACACCTTC. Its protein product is CASSYSGAGQSYGYTF.

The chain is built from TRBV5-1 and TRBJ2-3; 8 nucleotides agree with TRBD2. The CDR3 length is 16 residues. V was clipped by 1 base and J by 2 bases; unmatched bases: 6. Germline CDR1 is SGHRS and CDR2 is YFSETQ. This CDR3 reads CASSLRSSGSTDTQYF. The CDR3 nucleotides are TGCGCCAGCAGCTTGAGGTCTAGCGGGTCCACAGATACGCAGTATTTT.

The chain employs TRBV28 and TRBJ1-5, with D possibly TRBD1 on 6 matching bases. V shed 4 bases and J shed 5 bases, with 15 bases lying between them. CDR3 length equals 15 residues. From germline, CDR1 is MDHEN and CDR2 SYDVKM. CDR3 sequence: CASSSSQGFHQPQHF. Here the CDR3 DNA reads TGTGCCAGCAGTTCATCACAGGGATTTCATCAGCCCCAGCATTTT.

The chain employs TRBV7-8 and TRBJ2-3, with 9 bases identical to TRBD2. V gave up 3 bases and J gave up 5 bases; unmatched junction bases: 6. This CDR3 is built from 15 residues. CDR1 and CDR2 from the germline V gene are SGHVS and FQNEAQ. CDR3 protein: CASSFLAGAQDTQYF. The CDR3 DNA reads TGTGCCAGCAGCTTTTTAGCGGGAGCGCAAGATACGCAGTATTTT. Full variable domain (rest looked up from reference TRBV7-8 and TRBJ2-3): GAGVSQSPRYKVAKRGQDVALRCDPISGHVSLFWYQQALGQGPEFLTYFQNEAQLDKSGLPSDRFFAERPEGSVSTLKIQRTQQEDSAVYLCASSFLAGAQDTQYFGPGTRLTVL.

The CDR3 here is CASSDGAGGPVGELFF. The CDR3 nucleotides are TGTGCCAGCAGCGATGGGGCGGGGGGGCCCGTCGGGGAGCTGTTTTTT. The V gene is TRBV7-9, the J gene TRBJ2-2; 9 bases agree with TRBD2. From germline, CDR1 is SEHNR and CDR2 FQNEAQ (reference sequence). Trimming took 5 bases from V and 7 from J; bases not matched to a gene: 11. This CDR3 is 16 amino acids long.

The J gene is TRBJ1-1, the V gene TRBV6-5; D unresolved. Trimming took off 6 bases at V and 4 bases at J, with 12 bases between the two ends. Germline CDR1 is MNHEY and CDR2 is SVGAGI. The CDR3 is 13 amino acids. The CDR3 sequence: CASSPLLRTEAFF. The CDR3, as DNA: TGTGCCAGCAGCCCGCTTCTACGCACTGAAGCTTTCTTT.

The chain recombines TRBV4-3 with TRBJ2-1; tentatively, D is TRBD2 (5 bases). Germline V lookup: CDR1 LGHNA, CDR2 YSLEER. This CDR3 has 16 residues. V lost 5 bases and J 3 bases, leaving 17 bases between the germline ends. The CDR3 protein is CASSSTGIGDYNEQFF. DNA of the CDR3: TGCGCCAGCAGCTCCACGGGGATCGGAGACTACAATGAGCAGTTCTTC.

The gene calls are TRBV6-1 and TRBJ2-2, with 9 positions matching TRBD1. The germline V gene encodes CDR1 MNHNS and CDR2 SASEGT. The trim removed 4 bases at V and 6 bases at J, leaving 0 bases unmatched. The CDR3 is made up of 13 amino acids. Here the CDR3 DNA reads TGTGCCAGCAGTGGACAGGGGGCCGGGGAGCTGTTTTTT. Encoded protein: CASSGQGAGELFF.

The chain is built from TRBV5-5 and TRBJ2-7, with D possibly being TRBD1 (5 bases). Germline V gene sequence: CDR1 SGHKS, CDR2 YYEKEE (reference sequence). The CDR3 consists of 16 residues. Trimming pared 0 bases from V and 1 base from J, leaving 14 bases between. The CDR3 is CASSLVAGIGSYEQYF. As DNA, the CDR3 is TGTGCCAGCAGCTTGGTCGCAGGGATAGGGTCCTACGAGCAGTACTTC.

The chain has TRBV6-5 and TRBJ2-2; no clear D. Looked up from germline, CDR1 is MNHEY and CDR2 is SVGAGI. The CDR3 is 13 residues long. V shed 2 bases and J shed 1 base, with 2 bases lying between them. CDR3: CASSYLNTGELFF. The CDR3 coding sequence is TGTGCCAGCAGTTACCTGAACACCGGGGAGCTGTTTTTT.

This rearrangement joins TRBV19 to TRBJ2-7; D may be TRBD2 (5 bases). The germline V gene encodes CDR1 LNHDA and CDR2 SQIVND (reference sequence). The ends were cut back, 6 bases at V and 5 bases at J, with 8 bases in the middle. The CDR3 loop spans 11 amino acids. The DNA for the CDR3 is TGTGCCAGTAGCCTCGGGGACGAGCAGTACTTC. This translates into CASSLGDEQYF.

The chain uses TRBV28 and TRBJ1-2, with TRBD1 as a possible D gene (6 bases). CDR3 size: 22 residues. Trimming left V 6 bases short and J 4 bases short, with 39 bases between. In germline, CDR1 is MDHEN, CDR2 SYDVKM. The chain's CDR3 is CASSTVRLKPIQGFVLGYGYTF. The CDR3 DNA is TGTGCCAGCAGCACCGTCAGATTGAAGCCTATACAGGGTTTTGTATTAGGCTATGGCTACACCTTC.